This T cell receptor (beta chain) came from a study of T cells expressing NK-cell markers. The wider study: The study drew TCR beta repertoires from sorted CD3+CD56+NKG2C+, CD3+CD56+NKG2C- and CD3+CD56-NKG2C+ T cells. The study sequenced eight donors, seven HCMV-seropositive and one seronegative.

TCR beta cDNA was made by 5'RACE template switching with UMIs. TCRdb reprocessed the 5' RACE reads and reports one entry per CDR3 protein, with no DNA. Here the sample table reports 450,000 to 600,000 distinct CDR3 sequences. This CDR3 comprises 18 residues. The germline gives CDR1 SGHVS, CDR2 FNYEAQ. This sequence originates from a man between 18 and 29 years old in good health. The chain is built from TRBV7-6 and TRBJ2-7; TCRdb outputs TRBD2, but without DNA this stays unchecked. Sequenced: blood T cells: a sorted CD56 or NKG2C T cell subset, CD4+ or CD8+ T cells, or bulk PBMC T cells (not recorded which). Here the CDR3 reads CASSWGTSGRVGSYEQYF.